This TCR beta chain was recorded in a study of CD8 T cells in ankylosing spondylitis. MiXCR, run by TCRdb on the 5' RACE reads, gives a single entry per CDR3 protein. The sample holds about 250,000 distinct CDR3 sequences, around 8% seen once. This clonotype was seen ten or more times. Trimming pared 4 bases from V and 3 bases from J, leaving 10 bases between. CDR1 is SQVTM and CDR2 is ANQGSEA in the germline V gene. The CDR3 consists of 13 residues. This TCR was sampled from a female donor with ankylosing spondylitis or in good health (not recorded which). Sequencing was carried out using blood, either unsorted or a sorted T cell fraction (not recorded which). The V gene is TRBV29-1, the J gene TRBJ2-4; D unresolved. Here the CDR3 DNA reads TGCAGCGTTGGGTTACAGAACAAAAACATTCAGTACTTC. Its protein is CSVGLQNKNIQYF. Using reference TRBV29-1 and TRBJ2-4 for the parts outside the CDR3, the full variable domain is SAVISQKPSRDICQRGTSLTIQCQVDSQVTMMFWYRQQPGQSLTLIATANQGSEATYESGFVIDKFPISRPNLTFSTLTVSNMSPEDSSIYLCSVGLQNKNIQYFGAGTRLSVL.